The present T cell receptor (beta chain) was sequenced within a study of blood T cell repertoires in COVID-19 (dated by TCRdb to the early 2020s). Study-level background: For ImmuneRACE Cohort 3, a participant was defined as recovered based on two consecutive negative NP/OP PCR tests, clearance by a healthcare professional, or resolution of symptoms. Samples came from the ongoing ImmuneRACE study (first 160 participants) plus 1,254 subjects from 6 global collaborators. Where HLA class I and class II types were available, the types were taken from metadata supplied by the sample provider, not from assay-based typing. The prospective study material was composed of cDNA or gDNA derived from T cells, B-cell-depleted T cells, or PBMCs. The collaborator samples originated in the United States, Italy and Spain and spanned the acute and convalescent phases of COVID-19. The sample metadata nearly always contained a de-identified subject ID, COVID-19 status, age in years and sex. The repertoires were made available in a free public database intended to serve as a resource for research on the immune response to SARS-CoV-2. The dataset comprised deeply sampled blood TCRbeta repertoires from subjects exposed to, actively infected with, or recovered from COVID-19. On the study overall, not on this receptor specifically: Clinical and demographic metadata were provided uncurated, with the amount varying by source and participant.

Participants in the prospective study were aged roughly 18 to 100 years, lived in under 30 United States geographic areas, and enrolled through a virtual design. In the prospective study, participants were assigned to cohorts based on the clinical history participants reported in a screening survey and a study questionnaire. Each participant in the prospective study had whole blood, serum and a nasopharyngeal or oropharyngeal swab collected by mobile phlebotomists. Additional blood draws and questionnaires over an approximately two-month period could optionally be provided by prospective study participants. Prospective study blood samples were shipped either frozen or at room temperature before DNA extraction. Reading the germline V gene gives CDR1 KGHSH and CDR2 LQKENI. Including cysteine and phenylalanine, the CDR3 has 13 amino acids. Of the read, only the CDR3 DNA is kept; its 39 bases are in frame from base 1. V is clipped by 6 bases and J by 6 bases, and the sequence between their germline boundaries is 12 bases long.

The immunoSEQ Assay, a bias-controlled multiplex PCR, was used to amplify TCRbeta CDR3 regions from genomic DNA. Per the source publication's procedure: Nucleated cell counts per sample were estimated from amplification of reference gene primers within the assay. To quantify the absolute abundance of each unique TCRbeta CDR3 rearrangement, sequence reads were collapsed and filtered. For each sample, productive Simpson clonality was calculated as the square root of Simpson's diversity index across productive rearrangements. Drawn from immuneACCESS, this table holds only the in-frame rearrangements with V and J called that TCRdb kept. Clones are partly lost; checked studies trace under half to an unresolved V gene and leave the rest unexplained. The DNA was the basis for D and trimming; V, J and clone size are from that table. This sample holds under 150,000 clones; approximately 84% were observed only once. Clones ranked in the top ten supply 3.9% of the sample.

About this clone itself: Its antigen specificity is not known. The input lacks base qualities; no much larger clone sits a single base away.

This TCR derives from a man over 45 in a cohort exposed to, infected with or recovered from COVID-19 (not recorded which). Recombination connected TRBV18 to TRBJ2-1, with TRBD1 tentatively as D gene (5 bases match). The specimen was PBMCs or T cells enriched from blood (not recorded which). The sequenced DNA: TGTGCCAGCTCCCCAGCCAGGGCCAATGAGCAGTTCTTC. Its amino acids are CASSPARANEQFF. Beyond the CDR3, the reference TRBV18 and TRBJ2-1 genes provide the residues; the full variable domain reads: NAGVMQNPRHLVRRRGQEARLRCSPMKGHSHVYWYRQLPEEGLKFMVYLQKENIIDESGMPKERFSAEFPKEGPSILRIQQVVRGDSAAYFCASSPARANEQFFGPGTRLTVL.